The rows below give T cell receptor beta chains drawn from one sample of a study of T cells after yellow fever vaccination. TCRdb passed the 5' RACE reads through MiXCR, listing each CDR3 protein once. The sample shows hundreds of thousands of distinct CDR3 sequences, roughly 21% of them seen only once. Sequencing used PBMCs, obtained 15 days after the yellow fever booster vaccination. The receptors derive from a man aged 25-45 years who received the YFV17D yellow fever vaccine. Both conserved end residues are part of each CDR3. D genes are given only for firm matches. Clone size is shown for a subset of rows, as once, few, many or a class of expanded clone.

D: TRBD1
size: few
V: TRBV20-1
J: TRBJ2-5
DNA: TGCAGTGCTAGAGGTCCCACAGGGGTACAGACCCAGTACTTC
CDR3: CSARGPTGVQTQYF

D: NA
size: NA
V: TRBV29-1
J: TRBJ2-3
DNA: TGCAGCGTTGCCGGCCCTCAGTATTTT
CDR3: CSVAGPQYF

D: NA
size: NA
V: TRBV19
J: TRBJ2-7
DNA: TGTGCCAGTAGTAGAGACCAGTCCTACGAGCAGTACTTC
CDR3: CASSRDQSYEQYF

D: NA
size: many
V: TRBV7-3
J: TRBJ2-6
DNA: TGTGCCAGCAGCACACACGGGAGCTCTGGGGCCAACGTCCTGACTTTC
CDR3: CASSTHGSSGANVLTF

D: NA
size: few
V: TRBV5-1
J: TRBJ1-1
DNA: TGCGCCAGCAGCGGCGCAGGCCATAGGGGGAACACTGAAGCTTTCTTT
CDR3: CASSGAGHRGNTEAFF

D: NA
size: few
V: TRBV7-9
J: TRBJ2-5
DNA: TGTGCCAGCAGCGCGGTGGGGCAGGTCGTCCAAGAGACCCAGTACTTC
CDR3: CASSAVGQVVQETQYF

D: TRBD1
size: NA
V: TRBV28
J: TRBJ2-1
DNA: TGTGCCAGCAGTTTGCACAGGGGCCAGTTCTTC
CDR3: CASSLHRGQFF

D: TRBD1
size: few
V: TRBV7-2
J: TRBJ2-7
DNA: TGTGCCAGCAGCCCCCGGACAGGGGGCCCTTACGAGCAGTACTTC
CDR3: CASSPRTGGPYEQYF

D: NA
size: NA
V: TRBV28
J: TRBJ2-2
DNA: TGTGCCAGCAGTTTATTGGCAGGGGCCGACACCGGGGAGCTGTTTTTT
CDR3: CASSLLAGADTGELFF

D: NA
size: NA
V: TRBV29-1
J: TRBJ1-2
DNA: TGCAGCGTCCCGACTGAGGGGGGGGACTATGGCTACACCTTC
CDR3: CSVPTEGGDYGYTF

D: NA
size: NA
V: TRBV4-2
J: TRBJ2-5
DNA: TGTGCCAGCAGCCAAGCGTCCTCGGAGACCCAGTACTTC
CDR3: CASSQASSETQYF

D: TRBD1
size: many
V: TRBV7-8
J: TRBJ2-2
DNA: TGTGCCAGCAGGACAGGGGGGTCCGGGGAGCTGTTTTTT
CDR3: CASRTGGSGELFF

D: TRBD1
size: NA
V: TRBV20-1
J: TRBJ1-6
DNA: TGCTGTGCTAGAGATCTCCGGACAGGGGGTTTATCACCCCTCCACTTT
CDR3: CCARDLRTGGLSPLHF

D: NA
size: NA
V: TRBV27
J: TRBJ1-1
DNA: TGTGCCAGCAGTGCGTTTGGGGGCGCGAACACTGAAGCTTTCTTT
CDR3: CASSAFGGANTEAFF

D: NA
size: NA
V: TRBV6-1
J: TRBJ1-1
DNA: TGTGCCAGCGAGTACAGGGACGGGAACACTGAAGCTTTCTTT
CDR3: CASEYRDGNTEAFF

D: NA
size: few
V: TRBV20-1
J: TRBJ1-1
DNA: TGCAGTGCTAGGACCACCACCGCTCCATGGAACACTGAAGCTTTCTTT
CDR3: CSARTTTAPWNTEAFF

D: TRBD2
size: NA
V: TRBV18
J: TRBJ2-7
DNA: TGTGCCAGCTCAGGAGCGGGAGGGCCCGACGAGCAGTACTTC
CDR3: CASSGAGGPDEQYF

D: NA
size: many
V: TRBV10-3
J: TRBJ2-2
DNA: TGTGCCATCAGTGACCTCGGCACCTTAAACACCGGGGAGCTGTTTTTT
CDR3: CAISDLGTLNTGELFF

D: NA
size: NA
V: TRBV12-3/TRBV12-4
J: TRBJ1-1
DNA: TGTGCCAGCAGTTTCGGGGGCTCGGGAGCTTTCTTT
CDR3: CASSFGGSGAFF

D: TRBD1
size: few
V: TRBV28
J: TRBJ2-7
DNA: TGTGCCAGCAAGACATGGGGGGACAGGACCTACGAGCAGTACTTC
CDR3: CASKTWGDRTYEQYF

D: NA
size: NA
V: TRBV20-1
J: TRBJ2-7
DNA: TGCAGTGCTGTAGACCGTAGGAGCTCCTACGAGCAGTACTTC
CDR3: CSAVDRRSSYEQYF

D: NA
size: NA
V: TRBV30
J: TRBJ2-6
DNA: TGTGCCGTCGGTCGGGAAGCTGGGGCCAACGTCCTGACTTTC
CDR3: CAVGREAGANVLTF

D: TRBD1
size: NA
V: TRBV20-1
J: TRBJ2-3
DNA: TGCAGTGCTAGGGGACAGGTCACAGATACGCAGTATTTT
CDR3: CSARGQVTDTQYF

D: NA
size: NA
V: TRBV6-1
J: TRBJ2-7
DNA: TGTGCCAGCAGCAATCGGGGGCGCGGGGAGCAGTACTTC
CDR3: CASSNRGRGEQYF

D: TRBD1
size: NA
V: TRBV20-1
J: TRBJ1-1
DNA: TGCAGTGCTAGTCTGACAGGGGTCGGGGAAGCTTTCTTT
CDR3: CSASLTGVGEAFF

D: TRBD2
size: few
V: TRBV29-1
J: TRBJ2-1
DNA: TGCAGCGTTTTTGATATCCTAGCGGGAGAGCAGTTCTTC
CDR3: CSVFDILAGEQFF

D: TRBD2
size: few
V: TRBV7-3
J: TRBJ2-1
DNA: TGTGCCAGCAGCTTTGGTAGCGGGGACAATGAGCAGTTCTTC
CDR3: CASSFGSGDNEQFF

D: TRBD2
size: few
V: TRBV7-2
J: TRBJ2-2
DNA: TGTGCCAGCAGCCGTGGGACTAGCGGGAGATCCGGGGAGCTGTTTTTT
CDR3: CASSRGTSGRSGELFF

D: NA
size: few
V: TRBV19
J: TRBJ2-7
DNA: TGTGCCAGTAGTGCGGACTACTACGAGCAGTACTTC
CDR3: CASSADYYEQYF

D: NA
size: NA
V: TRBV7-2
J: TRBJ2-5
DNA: TGTGCCAGCAGCTTAGGAGGTTACGGGGCCCAGTACTTC
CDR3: CASSLGGYGAQYF

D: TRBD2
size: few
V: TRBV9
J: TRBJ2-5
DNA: TGTGCCAGCAGCCCCGCGCCCACTAGCGGGAGTATGGAGACCCAGTACTTC
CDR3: CASSPAPTSGSMETQYF

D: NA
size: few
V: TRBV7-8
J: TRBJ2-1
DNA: TGTGCCAGCAGCTTCGGGACACCTTTATTTCCGTTCTTC
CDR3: CASSFGTPLFPFF